This T cell receptor beta chain was recovered during a study of identical twins. TCRdb recomputed calls from the 5' RACE reads with MiXCR, one row per CDR3 protein. The repertoire holds more than 1.5 million distinct CDR3 sequences, with about 30% as singletons. Unmatched junction bases numbered 7, after V lost 2 bases and J lost 11 bases. CDR3 length: 14 amino acids. Sequenced material: cord blood. The V and J genes are TRBV12-3 or TRBV12-4 and TRBJ2-3, with TRBD2 identical over 10 bases. This receptor was identified in a newborn girl in good health. CDR3 region: CASSLSGRADVQYF. The CDR3 nucleotides are TGTGCCAGCAGTTTAAGCGGGAGGGCAGATGTGCAGTATTTT.